This T cell receptor beta chain was recovered during a study of T cell repertoires in cytomegalovirus infection. Across the whole study: As its CMV epitopes, the study selected recently identified HLA-C-restricted and well-studied HLA-B-restricted targets. Public signatures in TCR beta pointed to CMV infection and matching HLA type.

Study-wide results and caveats: There were carriers of CMV plus the relevant HLA, and cumulative public TCR beta family frequency identified them. CMV-specific TCR beta clonotypes restricted by HLA-C dominated the ex vivo response.

About this clonotype itself: The antigen remains undetermined.

Using its own MiXCR run on the reads, TCRdb lists one record per CDR3 protein. The table includes some 900,000 distinct CDR3 sequences, around a third detected once. The CDR3 extends over 16 amino acids. With V trimmed by 1 base and J by 8 bases, 9 bases remained unmatched. Per germline, CDR1 LGHNA and CDR2 YNFKEQ. This TCR was recovered from a human donor in good health (CMV status not recorded). Some clones in this sample may be carry-over from other donors' samples. Sequenced material: cultured CD8+ T cells from PBMCs, taken from culture after CMV antigen stimulation. This sequence joins TRBV4-2 and TRBJ2-1; 9 bases map to TRBD2. The CDR3 DNA reads TGTGCCAGCAGCCAAGCCTCGGCTAGCGGGGCTCATGAGCAGTTCTTC. Encoded protein: CASSQASASGAHEQFF.